This section outlines one T cell receptor (beta chain) sequence together with its context. Its antigen is unknown. This sample was included in a study of cytomegalovirus exposure and HLA in healthy donors. Across the study: A previous analysis identified 95 million to 140 million unique TCR beta sequences derived from around 200 million T cells.

PCR amplification relied on 60 Vbeta primers (plus 13 Jbeta primers). Libraries were prepared by immunoSEQ multiplex PCR; TCRdb keeps only in-frame clonotypes and omits some of them. This table has fewer than 70,000 clones, around 66% appearing once. The CDR3 is 14 amino acids. The germline V gene encodes CDR1 ENHRY and CDR2 SYGVKD. V gave up 6 bases and J gave up 2 bases; unmatched junction bases: 4. Overall study results and limits: A highly shared variant cluster was judged a likely technical artifact. Presence/absence analyses took donor sequencing depth as roughly uniform.

The sequencing input was PBMCs. This chain links TRBV10-3 with TRBJ1-1; 9 bases fit TRBD1. The receptor's source is a male donor in good health and CMV-seropositive. The CDR3 coding sequence is TGTGCCATCAGCAGGGGACAGGGAAACACTGAAGCTTTCTTT. Translating gives CAISRGQGNTEAFF.